The rows below give T cell receptor beta chains drawn from one sample of a study of identifying expanded T cells in peripheral blood. Some clones are missing from TCRdb's copy, which holds only in-frame ones; the method was immunoSEQ multiplex PCR. Of fewer than 85,000 clones in the sample, about 83% were seen once. The sample consisted of blood. These receptors were taken from a person aged 18 to 75 in good health. CDR3s include the opening cysteine and the closing phenylalanine or tryptophan. A D gene is named only where the DNA matches it firmly. Clone size is stated in some rows and not others, as once, few, many or a class when expanded.

abundance: NA
v_gene: TRBV2
len: 14
j_gene: TRBJ2-7
d_gene: TRBD1
CDR3nt: TGTGCCAGCAGTTATAGGACAGGGACCTACGAGCAGTACTTC
CDR3aa: CASSYRTGTYEQYF

abundance: NA
v_gene: TRBV28
len: 15
j_gene: TRBJ2-6
d_gene: NA
CDR3nt: TGTGCCAGCAGCTACCGTAGCTCTGGGGCCAACGTCCTGACTTTC
CDR3aa: CASSYRSSGANVLTF

abundance: NA
v_gene: TRBV28
len: 14
j_gene: TRBJ1-5
d_gene: TRBD1
CDR3nt: TGTGCCAGCAGCCGACAGGGGAATAATCAGCCCCAGCATTTT
CDR3aa: CASSRQGNNQPQHF

abundance: NA
v_gene: TRBV10-3
len: 14
j_gene: TRBJ1-1
d_gene: TRBD1
CDR3nt: TGTGCCATCAGTGAGGGGACAGTCGGCACTGAAGCTTTCTTT
CDR3aa: CAISEGTVGTEAFF

abundance: NA
v_gene: TRBV7-9
len: 11
j_gene: TRBJ2-5
d_gene: NA
CDR3nt: TGTGCCAGCAGCCCTATAGAGACCCAGTACTTC
CDR3aa: CASSPIETQYF

abundance: NA
v_gene: TRBV7-9
len: 15
j_gene: TRBJ1-4
d_gene: TRBD1
CDR3nt: TGTGCCAGCAGCTTACCCGGGACAGGTTATGAAAAACTGTTTTTT
CDR3aa: CASSLPGTGYEKLFF

abundance: once
v_gene: TRBV6-5
len: 15
j_gene: TRBJ2-1
d_gene: NA
CDR3nt: TGTGCCAGCAGCCCTGATAATATGACTCCCCGCGAGCAGTTCTTC
CDR3aa: CASSPDNMTPREQFF

abundance: NA
v_gene: TRBV5-5
len: 16
j_gene: TRBJ1-6
d_gene: TRBD1
CDR3nt: TGTGCCAGCAGCTTGGCCACGGGACAGGGAGGTTCACCCCTCCACTTT
CDR3aa: CASSLATGQGGSPLHF

abundance: NA
v_gene: TRBV7-9
len: 16
j_gene: TRBJ2-3
d_gene: NA
CDR3nt: TGTGCCAGCAGCTTAGGGGCAGTCGGGCGTACAGATACGCAGTATTTT
CDR3aa: CASSLGAVGRTDTQYF

abundance: NA
v_gene: TRBV5-1
len: 13
j_gene: TRBJ2-3
d_gene: NA
CDR3nt: TGCGCCAGCAGTCAGGGCCCAGCAGATACGCAGTATTTT
CDR3aa: CASSQGPADTQYF

abundance: NA
v_gene: TRBV4-1
len: 13
j_gene: TRBJ1-3
d_gene: NA
CDR3nt: TGCGCCAGCAGCCAATGGGCGGAAAACACCATATATTTT
CDR3aa: CASSQWAENTIYF

abundance: NA
v_gene: TRBV9
len: 14
j_gene: TRBJ1-2
d_gene: NA
CDR3nt: TGTGCCAGCAGCGTTAGTGAGTCTAACTATGGCTACACCTTC
CDR3aa: CASSVSESNYGYTF

abundance: NA
v_gene: TRBV7-2
len: 11
j_gene: TRBJ2-7
d_gene: NA
CDR3nt: TGTGCCAGCAGCTCCTACTACGAGCAGTACTTC
CDR3aa: CASSSYYEQYF

abundance: NA
v_gene: TRBV29-1
len: 15
j_gene: TRBJ2-2
d_gene: TRBD1
CDR3nt: TGCAGCGTTGAGGGAGTGACAGGGCCCACCGGGGAGCTGTTTTTT
CDR3aa: CSVEGVTGPTGELFF

abundance: NA
v_gene: TRBV29-1
len: 10
j_gene: TRBJ2-7
d_gene: NA
CDR3nt: TGCAGCGTTTGGGACGACGAGCAGTACTTC
CDR3aa: CSVWDDEQYF

abundance: NA
v_gene: TRBV4-2
len: 15
j_gene: TRBJ2-6
d_gene: NA
CDR3nt: TGTGCCAGCAGCCAAGGCAGCCCTGGGGCCAACGTCCTGACTTTC
CDR3aa: CASSQGSPGANVLTF

abundance: NA
v_gene: TRBV11-3
len: 17
j_gene: TRBJ2-2
d_gene: NA
CDR3nt: TGTGCCAGCAGCTTAGCGTTCGGGACAATAGGCACCGGGGAGCTGTTTTTT
CDR3aa: CASSLAFGTIGTGELFF

abundance: NA
v_gene: TRBV28
len: 13
j_gene: TRBJ2-5
d_gene: NA
CDR3nt: TGTGCCAGCAGTTTTTTCCGCGCGGAGACCCAGTACTTC
CDR3aa: CASSFFRAETQYF

abundance: few
v_gene: TRBV19
len: 16
j_gene: TRBJ1-1
d_gene: TRBD1
CDR3nt: TGTGCCAGTAGTATAGTTTGGACAGGGTGGAACACTGAAGCTTTCTTT
CDR3aa: CASSIVWTGWNTEAFF

abundance: NA
v_gene: TRBV28
len: 16
j_gene: TRBJ2-7
d_gene: TRBD1
CDR3nt: TGTGCCAGCAGTTCGGCGGGAGGACAGGGGGCTTACGAGCAGTACTTC
CDR3aa: CASSSAGGQGAYEQYF

abundance: NA
v_gene: TRBV6-1
len: 15
j_gene: TRBJ2-7
d_gene: TRBD2
CDR3nt: TGTGCCAGCAGTGTGATAACGGGAGGGGTGGACGAGCAGTACTTC
CDR3aa: CASSVITGGVDEQYF

abundance: NA
v_gene: TRBV10-3
len: 13
j_gene: TRBJ2-1
d_gene: TRBD2
CDR3nt: TGTGCCATCAGTGATGGGACTAGCGGTGAGCAGTTCTTC
CDR3aa: CAISDGTSGEQFF

abundance: NA
v_gene: TRBV28
len: 13
j_gene: TRBJ1-2
d_gene: NA
CDR3nt: TGTGCCAGCAGTTTACAGGAATTCTATGGCTACACCTTC
CDR3aa: CASSLQEFYGYTF

abundance: NA
v_gene: TRBV18
len: 15
j_gene: TRBJ2-1
d_gene: TRBD1
CDR3nt: TGTGCCAGCTCACCAGGACAGGGGCGGTACAATGAGCAGTTCTTC
CDR3aa: CASSPGQGRYNEQFF